One sample yielded the 30 T cell receptor beta chains listed below, sequenced in a study of blood T cell repertoires in COVID-19. Clones were read by immunoSEQ multiplex PCR, and TCRdb kept only the in-frame ones, dropping some. The repertoire holds some 150,000 clones, with more than 75% as singletons. Sequencing used PBMCs or T cells enriched from blood (not recorded which). The receptor source for this set is a woman between 25 and 40 years old with acute COVID-19.

The genes are TRBV7-9 and TRBJ1-1; D call uncertain. The V gene's germline CDR1 is SEHNR and CDR2 FQNEAQ (reference sequence). The CDR3 totals 11 residues. V was pared by 1 base and J by 8 bases, with 5 bases between. In nucleotides, the CDR3 is TGTGCCAGCAGCTTAGGAGGAGAAGCTTTCTTT. This gives the protein CASSLGGEAFF.

The chain combines TRBV6-5 with TRBJ1-2; D remains ambiguous. The germline V and J ends were trimmed by 4 bases and 8 bases, with 14 bases remaining between them. Germline loops: CDR1 MNHEY, CDR2 SVGAGI. This CDR3 contains 13 residues. CDR3 in DNA: TGTGCCAGCAGTTTCTCGGGCTATGGAGGCTACACCTTC. The encoded protein is CASSFSGYGGYTF.

The chain carries TRBV19 and TRBJ2-2, with TRBD2 matching 13 bases. J lost 1 base, V lost 8 bases, and 7 bases had no gene match. The CDR3 has 17 amino acids. Germline V gene sequence: CDR1 LNHDA, CDR2 SQIVND (reference sequence). CDR3 DNA sequence: TGTGCCAGTTGGAGGGGGACTAGCGGGATGAACACCGGGGAGCTGTTTTTT. Protein product: CASWRGTSGMNTGELFF.

CDR3 sequence (DNA): TGTGCCAGCAGCTTGGGTCAGGTAGGCACCCAAGAGACCCAGTACTTC. Its protein is CASSLGQVGTQETQYF. The J gene is TRBJ2-5, the V gene TRBV5-4; D gene uncertain. V lost 0 bases, J lost 1 base, and 13 bases lay in between. The germline V gene encodes CDR1 SGHNT and CDR2 YYREEE (reference sequence). This CDR3 contains 16 residues.

This rearrangement joins TRBV4-2 to TRBJ2-7; 8 nucleotides line up with TRBD2. The trim removed 0 bases at V and 4 bases at J, leaving 8 bases unmatched. Germline V gene sequence: CDR1 LGHNA, CDR2 YNFKEQ. The CDR3 length is 16 residues. CDR3 nucleotide sequence: TGTGCCAGCAGCCAAGATGAAGCGGGAGTACCGTACGAGCAGTACTTC. Its protein is CASSQDEAGVPYEQYF.

This chain joins TRBV18 and TRBJ2-7; TRBD2 matches 10 bases. CDR1 and CDR2 from the germline V gene are KGHSH and LQKENI. The V and J ends lost 2 bases and 6 bases, in that order; junction bases with no gene match: 13. This CDR3 spans 17 amino acids. The CDR3 nucleotides read TGTGCCAGCTCACCAACTAGCCAGTGGACTAGCGGCCTCGAGCAGTACTTC. Translating it yields CASSPTSQWTSGLEQYF.

This chain links TRBV7-9 with TRBJ1-1, with D hard to call. Trimming stripped 1 base from V and 5 bases from J, with 5 bases between. CDR1 is SEHNR, CDR2 FQNEAQ, per germline (reference sequence). The CDR3 has 12 amino acids. Here the CDR3 DNA reads TGTGCCAGCAGCTTAGTTTCTACTGAAGCTTTCTTT. Its protein product is CASSLVSTEAFF. Based on the CDR3 plus reference TRBV7-9 and TRBJ1-1, the full variable domain is DTGVSQNPRHKITKRGQNVTFRCDPISEHNRLYWYRQTLGQGPEFLTYFQNEAQLEKSRLLSDRFSAERPKGSFSTLEIQRTEQGDSAMYLCASSLVSTEAFFGQGTRLTVV.

The J gene is TRBJ1-1, the V gene TRBV10-3; the D is unclear. Germline V lookup: CDR1 ENHRY, CDR2 SYGVKD. This CDR3 is 12 amino acids long. Trimming removed 3 bases from V and 8 bases from J, with 10 bases in between. CDR3 nucleotides: TGTGCCATCAGTGACCCCCCCAGGGAAGCTTTCTTT. Translated, it gives CAISDPPREAFF.

The chain carries TRBV12-3 or TRBV12-4 and TRBJ2-1; possibly TRBD2 for D (5 bases). The CDR3 runs to 12 residues. With 8 bases removed from V and 4 bases from J, the gap between germline ends came to 9 bases. The CDR3 reads CASQPGYNEQFF. Written as DNA, the CDR3 is TGTGCCAGCCAACCGGGATACAATGAGCAGTTCTTC.

The sample holds one count of this clone. This sequence joins TRBV7-2 and TRBJ2-7; D unresolved. Trimming left V 5 bases short and J 2 bases short, with 4 bases between. This CDR3 is 11 amino acids long. In germline, CDR1 is SGHTA, CDR2 FQGNSA. CDR3 nucleotide sequence: TGTGCCAGCAGCCCGGCCTACGAGCAGTACTTC. This gives the protein CASSPAYEQYF.

The chain uses TRBV20-1 and TRBJ2-1; 10 bases fit TRBD2. Germline V gene lookup returns CDR1 DFQATT and CDR2 SNEGSKA (reference sequence). After removal of 3 bases from V and 2 bases from J, the junction contained 7 bases not matched to a gene. This CDR3 has 16 residues. The CDR3 coding sequence is TGCAGTGCTAGTGGGGCTAGCGGGGGTACCTACAATGAGCAGTTCTTC. Encoded protein: CSASGASGGTYNEQFF.

The chain links TRBV28 to TRBJ1-1; TRBD1 agrees at 7 bases. CDR1 is MDHEN and CDR2 is SYDVKM in the germline V gene. CDR3 size: 16 residues. V lost 5 bases and J lost 3; bases outside the gene matches: 12. CDR3 sequence reads: CASSPQGYGLYTEAFF. The DNA for the CDR3 is TGTGCCAGCAGTCCACAGGGGTATGGATTGTACACTGAAGCTTTCTTT.

The J gene is TRBJ1-5, the V gene TRBV7-9, with a tentative D call TRBD1 (6 bases). This CDR3 contains 16 residues. V lost 5 bases and J 0 bases, leaving 14 bases between the germline ends. In germline, CDR1 is SEHNR, CDR2 FQNEAQ (reference sequence). CDR3 DNA: TGTGCCAGCAGCCAAGGAGAGGGGGATAGCAATCAGCCCCAGCATTTT. It specifies CASSQGEGDSNQPQHF.

This sequence joins TRBV5-1 and TRBJ2-7, with 7 bases fitting TRBD1. The CDR3 has 13 amino acids. CDR1 and CDR2 (germline): SGHRS, YFSETQ. V lost 0 bases to trimming and J lost 6 bases; unmatched junction nucleotides: 3. CDR3 nucleotides: TGCGCCAGCAGCTTGGACAGGGGCTCCGAGCAGTACTTC. It specifies CASSLDRGSEQYF.

The rearrangement joins TRBV7-2 to TRBJ1-2, with 8 bases fitting TRBD1. Germline CDR1 reads SGHTA; CDR2 reads FQGNSA. The V segment lost 4 bases and the J segment 4 bases; nucleotides outside the gene matches: 8. The CDR3 is 15 residues long. CDR3 residues: CASSSTAGTGYGYTF. The CDR3 nucleotides are TGTGCCAGCAGCTCCACTGCCGGGACAGGCTATGGCTACACCTTC. Complete variable domain (other parts from reference TRBV7-2 and TRBJ1-2): GAGVSQSPSNKVTEKGKDVELRCDPISGHTALYWYRQSLGQGLEFLIYFQGNSAPDKSGLPSDRFSAERTGGSVSTLTIQRTQQEDSAVYLCASSSTAGTGYGYTFGSGTRLTVV.

The chain links TRBV2 to TRBJ1-5; possibly TRBD1 for D (6 bases). Germline V gene data show CDR1 as SNHLY and CDR2 as FYNNEI. V was shortened by 6 bases and J by 2 bases, with 17 bases between the two germline ends. The CDR3 length is 16 residues. This CDR3 reads CASRGDTGSGNQPQHF. CDR3 DNA sequence: TGTGCCAGCAGAGGAGATACAGGGTCCGGCAATCAGCCCCAGCATTTT.

The chain employs TRBV15 and TRBJ2-7; a weak D match, TRBD1 (5 bases). This CDR3 has 14 amino acids. Per the germline V gene, CDR1 is LNHNV and CDR2 is YYDKDF (reference sequence). The germline V and J ends were trimmed by 3 bases and 4 bases, with 13 bases remaining between them. DNA for the CDR3: TGTGCCACCAGCAGGGGAAGACAGAAATACGAGCAGTACTTC. Its protein is CATSRGRQKYEQYF.

The chain combines TRBV7-9 with TRBJ2-1; 12 nucleotides align to TRBD1. Per germline, CDR1 SEHNR and CDR2 FQNEAQ (reference sequence). The CDR3 is 18 amino acids. V gave up 3 bases and J gave up 8 bases; unmatched junction bases: 14. The CDR3 DNA reads TGTGCCAGCAGCTTCTTTTCTGGTGGGACAGGGGGCAGGGATGAGCAGTTCTTC. Amino acid sequence: CASSFFSGGTGGRDEQFF.

The V gene is TRBV4-2, the J gene TRBJ2-5, with D possibly matching TRBD1 (6 bases). CDR3 length: 18 amino acids. Per the germline V gene, CDR1 is LGHNA and CDR2 is YNFKEQ. Trimming left V 1 base short and J 4 bases short, with 22 bases between. This chain's CDR3 is CASSQVGGTLASAETQYF. The CDR3 nucleotides read TGTGCCAGCAGCCAAGTAGGGGGTACGCTTGCCTCGGCAGAGACCCAGTACTTC.

The rearrangement joins TRBV9 to TRBJ2-5; 8 bases align to TRBD2. The CDR3 runs to 17 residues. After removal of 0 bases from V and 0 bases from J, the junction contained 7 bases not matched to a gene. Germline V gives CDR1 SGDLS, CDR2 YYNGEE. CDR3 coding DNA: TGTGCCAGCAGCGTAGTGCCTAGCGGGTATAACCAAGAGACCCAGTACTTC. This translates into CASSVVPSGYNQETQYF. Full variable domain (remainder filled in from reference TRBV9 and TRBJ2-5): DSGVTQTPKHLITATGQRVTLRCSPRSGDLSVYWYQQSLDQGLQFLIQYYNGEERAKGNILERFSAQQFPDLHSELNLSSLELGDSALYFCASSVVPSGYNQETQYFGPGTRLLVL.

This clone was picked up one time. This CDR3 is also generated by other DNA sequences in the sample. The chain links TRBV4-3 to TRBJ2-1; 8 nucleotides agree with TRBD2. Germline V gene lookup returns CDR1 LGHNA and CDR2 YSLEER. The CDR3 has 15 amino acids. V dropped 2 bases and J dropped 0; count of bases not matched to a gene: 0. CDR3 in amino acids: CASSQSGSSYNEQFF. CDR3 nucleotides: TGCGCCAGCAGCCAAAGCGGGAGCTCCTACAATGAGCAGTTCTTC.

The rearrangement uses TRBV18 and TRBJ2-3, with D maybe TRBD2 (6 bases). The CDR3 is made up of 15 amino acids. CDR1 is KGHSH and CDR2 is LQKENI in the germline V gene. Trimming stripped 3 bases from V and 3 bases from J, with 13 bases between. CDR3 protein: CASSPGLYETDTQYF. The CDR3 DNA sequence: TGTGCCAGCTCACCGGGACTTTACGAAACAGATACGCAGTATTTT. Full variable domain (remainder filled in from reference TRBV18 and TRBJ2-3): NAGVMQNPRHLVRRRGQEARLRCSPMKGHSHVYWYRQLPEEGLKFMVYLQKENIIDESGMPKERFSAEFPKEGPSILRIQQVVRGDSAAYFCASSPGLYETDTQYFGPGTRLTVL.

This clone was picked up one time. The chain has TRBV5-8 and TRBJ1-1, with D possibly TRBD1 on 6 matching bases. This CDR3 region has 15 residues. Germline V gene data show CDR1 as SGHTS and CDR2 as YDEGEE. The V end lost 3 bases, the J end lost 4 bases, and 16 bases lay between the germline ends. The CDR3 DNA sequence: TGTGCCAGCAGCTCCGGGCAGGGGTCAGCCACTGAAGCTTTCTTT. It specifies CASSSGQGSATEAFF.

The rearrangement joins TRBV7-9 to TRBJ1-2, with a tentative D call TRBD1 (6 bases). Trimming cost V 5 bases and J 1 base, with 11 bases left between them. The germline CDR1 and CDR2 sequences are SEHNR and FQNEAQ (reference sequence). The CDR3 consists of 14 residues. The CDR3 loop reads CASSPGQINYGYTF. Written as DNA, the CDR3 is TGTGCCAGCAGCCCTGGACAGATTAACTATGGCTACACCTTC.

V usage is TRBV28 and J usage is TRBJ1-5; 9 nucleotides match TRBD1. The germline gives CDR1 MDHEN, CDR2 SYDVKM. The CDR3 spans 16 residues. V lost 4 bases to trimming and J lost 1 base; unmatched junction nucleotides: 5. CDR3 nucleotide sequence: TGTGCCAGCAGTTCCCGGGACAGGGTCAGCAATCAGCCCCAGCATTTT. Translation: CASSSRDRVSNQPQHF. The complete variable domain, with remaining parts taken from reference TRBV28 and TRBJ1-5, reads DVKVTQSSRYLVKRTGEKVFLECVQDMDHENMFWYRQDPGLGLRLIYFSYDVKMKEKGDIPEGYSVSREKKERFSLILESASTNQTSMYLCASSSRDRVSNQPQHFGDGTRLSIL.

V and J are TRBV28 and TRBJ2-3; TRBD2 agrees at 7 bases. V gave up 7 bases and J gave up 0 bases; unmatched junction bases: 10. The CDR3 length is 16 residues. CDR1 MDHEN and CDR2 SYDVKM come from the germline V gene. The CDR3 loop is CASTSPTSQSTDTQYF. In nucleotides, the CDR3 is TGTGCCAGCACATCCCCGACTAGCCAAAGCACAGATACGCAGTATTTT.

The rearrangement uses TRBV9 and TRBJ1-2; perhaps TRBD1 as D (6 bases). This CDR3 contains 17 residues. The germline CDR1 and CDR2 sequences are SGDLS and YYNGEE. Trimming stripped 1 base from V and 0 bases from J, with 16 bases between. CDR3 region: CASSVSAGDVTNYGYTF. In DNA, the CDR3 is TGTGCCAGCAGCGTATCTGCAGGGGACGTGACTAACTATGGCTACACCTTC.

J is TRBJ2-5 and V is TRBV15, with 8 bases aligning to TRBD1. Germline V gene lookup returns CDR1 LNHNV and CDR2 YYDKDF (reference sequence). CDR3 size: 17 residues. Trimming removed 4 bases from V and 2 bases from J; junction bases left unmatched: 12. The CDR3 loop reads CATSKNLGQGSQETQYF. Here the CDR3 DNA reads TGTGCCACCAGCAAAAACCTAGGACAGGGCTCTCAAGAGACCCAGTACTTC.

The chain couples TRBV7-6 to TRBJ2-4, with a tentative D call TRBD2 (5 bases). The CDR3 runs to 14 residues. V lost 1 base, J lost 8 bases, and 12 bases lay in between. The V gene's germline CDR1 is SGHVS and CDR2 FNYEAQ. CDR3 protein: CASSLGPAGDIQYF. In DNA form, the CDR3 reads TGTGCCAGCAGCTTAGGCCCAGCCGGGGACATTCAGTACTTC.

The chain recombines TRBV15 with TRBJ2-3; 10 bases line up with TRBD2. The germline V gene encodes CDR1 LNHNV and CDR2 YYDKDF (reference sequence). Trimming at V came to 1 base and at J to 2 bases, leaving 15 bases not matched to a gene. The CDR3 totals 20 residues. CDR3 region: CATSRVVASGSVHSTDTQYF. CDR3 bases: TGTGCCACCAGCAGAGTGGTGGCTAGCGGGAGTGTACACTCCACAGATACGCAGTATTTT.